This TCR beta chain was documented in a study of OX40 agonist ivuxolimab in advanced cancers. V gave up 6 bases and J gave up 1 base, with 17 bases separating them. This CDR3 is 16 amino acids long. Germline assignment: CDR1 SGHNT and CDR2 YYREEE (reference sequence). With respect to this clone: Its antigen is unknown.

Broader study findings: Partly responding patients at 0.1-3.0 mg/kg showed some of the smallest clonal expansion.

Some clones are missing from TCRdb's copy, which holds only in-frame ones; the method was immunoSEQ multiplex PCR. The sample has around 93,000 clones, approximately 90% seen once. The material sequenced was CD4+ or CD8+ T cells sorted from blood, taken in a trial of the OX40 agonist ivuxolimab. This chain connects TRBV5-4 to TRBJ2-1; D uncertain. This receptor was taken from an adult with an advanced solid tumor such as melanoma, head and neck, liver or kidney cancer. The CDR3 DNA follows: TGTGCCAGCACCCGGTATGAAAGGGCATCCTACAATGAGCAGTTCTTC. It specifies CASTRYERASYNEQFF.